This T cell receptor (beta chain) is from a study of T cells after posttransplantation cyclophosphamide. Overall study findings and caveats: Recipient CMV seropositivity and CMV reactivation strongly tracked TRB clonality. Donor-recipient repertoire similarity was low at 1-2 months, rising over year one. Blood and skin or GI T cell repertoires showed limited TRB overlap.

In its sample, this clone is medium-sized. What it recognizes is unknown. The CDR3 consists of 14 residues. Germline V lookup: CDR1 MNHEY, CDR2 SVGEGT. V trimming: 4 bases; J trimming: 8 bases; junction bases outside the gene matches: 9. Profiled with immunoSEQ multiplex PCR; TCRdb holds only in-frame clones, not every one. The counts give approximately 1,400 clones, none of them seen only once; 25% to 30% is held by the top ten. A marrow graft followed busulfan-fludarabine conditioning, with cyclophosphamide on days +3 and +4. This sample comprised PBMCs, obtained after an allogeneic stem cell transplant with post-transplant cyclophosphamide. The TCR was taken from a male patient aged 30 to 39 who received an allogeneic stem cell transplant from a related donor, was CMV-positive, and had acute GVHD only. Some T cells may be graft donor cells. This sequence joins TRBV6-2 or TRBV6-3 and TRBJ1-2; 8 bases fit TRBD1. This CDR3 is CASSFRTGKRGYTF. The CDR3 DNA sequence: TGTGCCAGCAGTTTCAGGACAGGGAAGAGAGGCTACACCTTC.